The 25 T cell receptor beta chains reported below all come from one sample, sequenced in a study of cytomegalovirus exposure and HLA in healthy donors. The assay was immunoSEQ multiplex PCR, and TCRdb's table has in-frame clones only and misses some. The sample contains 65,000 or so clones, just over 90% of which appear only once. The sample taken for sequencing was PBMCs. These receptor sequences come from a woman aged 18-29 years in good health and CMV-seronegative.

The rearrangement joins TRBV5-6 to TRBJ1-2; no clear D. The V gene lost 3 bases and the J gene lost 4 bases, with 10 bases spanning the gap. This CDR3 region has 13 residues. Germline-derived CDR1 and CDR2 are SGHDT and YYEEEE. CDR3 nucleotides: TGTGCCAGCAGCTGGGCTACTTTCTATGGCTACACCTTC. Translation gives CASSWATFYGYTF.

CDR3 in amino acids: CASSAGGVRETQYF. The CDR3 nucleotides read TGCGCCAGCAGCGCGGGAGGGGTGCGAGAGACCCAGTACTTC. The rearrangement uses TRBV5-1 and TRBJ2-5, with 9 bases aligning to TRBD2. The CDR3 consists of 14 residues. V dropped 4 bases and J dropped 4; count of bases not matched to a gene: 5. Germline V gives CDR1 SGHRS, CDR2 YFSETQ.

This clone came up once. The genes are TRBV9 and TRBJ1-2; 9 nucleotides match TRBD1. CDR1 is SGDLS, CDR2 YYNGEE, per germline. The J segment lost 7 bases and the V segment lost 3 bases, leaving 10 bases of the junction unmatched. The CDR3 loop spans 15 amino acids. CDR3 loop: CASSALGRDRVGYTF. Written as DNA, the CDR3 is TGTGCCAGCAGCGCACTCGGCCGGGACAGGGTTGGCTACACCTTC.

The chain employs TRBV11-3 and TRBJ1-1; D is ambiguous. Germline V CDR1 and CDR2: SGHNT, YENEEA. There are 14 residues in the CDR3. The germline V and J ends were trimmed by 1 base and 4 bases, with 10 bases remaining between them. The CDR3 is CASSLVEDPTEAFF. The DNA for the CDR3 is TGTGCCAGCAGCTTAGTGGAGGACCCCACTGAAGCTTTCTTT.

This clone was found a few times. The rearrangement uses TRBV28 and TRBJ1-4, with 11 bases lining up with TRBD1. With V trimmed by 11 bases and J by 6 bases, 5 bases remained unmatched. The CDR3 contains 13 residues. Germline CDR1 is MDHEN and CDR2 is SYDVKM. The CDR3 region is CASTGQGDEKLFF. The DNA of the CDR3 is TGTGCCTCCACGGGACAGGGGGATGAAAAACTGTTTTTT.

The chain is built from TRBV9 and TRBJ2-5; 11 bases are shared with TRBD2. J was trimmed by 6 bases and V by 3 bases; bases with no gene match: 7. Germline CDR1 SGDLS, CDR2 YYNGEE. The CDR3 runs 15 residues. This CDR3 is CASSDVAGGPKTQYF. The CDR3 DNA sequence: TGTGCCAGCAGCGACGTAGCGGGAGGGCCGAAGACCCAGTACTTC.

The chain joins TRBV7-9 to TRBJ2-7; D is perhaps TRBD1 (5 bases). Germline V gives CDR1 SEHNR, CDR2 FQNEAQ (reference sequence). This CDR3 spans 14 amino acids. V was trimmed by 5 bases and J by 0 bases, leaving 11 bases between them. The CDR3 sequence is CASSPTGFSYEQYF. In nucleotides, the CDR3 is TGTGCCAGCAGCCCCACAGGTTTCTCCTACGAGCAGTACTTC.

The CDR3 coding sequence is TGTGCCAGCACTAACAGCGGGGGGGCCTACAATGAGCAGTTCTTC. Translating it yields CASTNSGGAYNEQFF. The gene calls are TRBV27 and TRBJ2-1; 10 bases are a match to TRBD2. Trimming cost V 7 bases and J 2 bases; bases outside gene matches: 5. Germline V gene data show CDR1 as MNHEY and CDR2 as SMNVEV (reference sequence). This CDR3 is 15 amino acids long.

This clone is a singleton in its sample. The chain recombines TRBV5-6 with TRBJ1-2, with D possibly TRBD1 on 6 matching bases. Germline assignment: CDR1 SGHDT and CDR2 YYEEEE. Trimming left V 4 bases short and J 2 bases short, with 9 bases between. The CDR3 extends over 13 amino acids. DNA for the CDR3: TGTGCCAGCAGCCTGCAGGGGAACTATGGCTACACCTTC. Its translation: CASSLQGNYGYTF.

This clone was seen only a few times. The chain links TRBV2 to TRBJ2-7; TRBD1 matches at 7 bases. The length of the CDR3 is 13 residues. V shed 4 bases, J shed 2 bases, and the junction held 2 bases outside the gene matches. Looked up from germline, CDR1 is SNHLY and CDR2 is FYNNEI. Here the CDR3 reads CASSGTGAYEQYF. CDR3 bases: TGTGCCAGCAGTGGGACAGGAGCCTACGAGCAGTACTTC.

CDR3 protein: CASSLGQRGAFF. CDR3 nucleotides: TGTGCCAGCAGCTTGGGACAAAGGGGAGCTTTCTTT. This rearrangement joins TRBV5-4 to TRBJ1-1; tentatively, D is TRBD1 (5 bases). The V end was cut by 0 bases, the J end by 10 bases, with 10 bases between. This CDR3 is 12 amino acids long. Germline V gene lookup returns CDR1 SGHNT and CDR2 YYREEE (reference sequence). The whole variable domain, remainder taken from reference TRBV5-4 and TRBJ1-1, is ETGVTQSPTHLIKTRGQQVTLRCSSQSGHNTVSWYQQALGQGPQFIFQYYREEENGRGNFPPRFSGLQFPNYSSELNVNALELDDSALYLCASSLGQRGAFFGQGTRLTVV.

The V call is TRBV5-4, the J call TRBJ2-3, with TRBD2 matching 9 bases. Germline-derived CDR1 and CDR2 are SGHNT and YYREEE (reference sequence). V lost 4 bases and J lost 2; bases outside the gene matches: 8. There are 16 residues in the CDR3. CDR3 sequence (DNA): TGTGCCAGCAGCCCCCCCTTAGCGGGAGACACAGATACGCAGTATTTT. Its protein is CASSPPLAGDTDTQYF.

The rearrangement links TRBV5-1 to TRBJ1-2, with TRBD1 as a possible D gene (5 bases). Per germline, CDR1 SGHRS and CDR2 YFSETQ. V shed 0 bases and J shed 8 bases, with 11 bases lying between them. The CDR3 length is 13 residues. CDR3 loop: CASSLGHGGGYTF. The CDR3 region has the DNA TGCGCCAGCAGCTTGGGCCACGGGGGAGGCTACACCTTC.

This clone rates as medium-sized. Other DNA variants within this sample encode the same CDR3. CDR3 amino acids: CASSEGDSSYEQYF. The CDR3 bases are TGTGCCAGCAGTGAAGGGGACAGCTCCTACGAGCAGTACTTC. The rearrangement uses TRBV6-1 and TRBJ2-7; 7 bases are a match to TRBD1. The CDR3 loop spans 14 amino acids. Germline CDR1 is MNHNS and CDR2 is SASEGT. The trim removed 1 base at V and 0 bases at J, leaving 0 bases unmatched.

V is TRBV29-1 and J is TRBJ2-1, with D perhaps matching TRBD2 (7 bases). Per germline, CDR1 SQVTM and CDR2 ANQGSEA. The V and J ends lost 5 bases and 5 bases respectively, with 25 bases between them. The CDR3 spans 17 residues. The CDR3 coding sequence is TGCAGCGTTTGTTCCTCCGGGGGGCTAGCGGATAACAATGAGCAGTTCTTC. Translated, it gives CSVCSSGGLADNNEQFF.

The CDR3 spells CASSLGAVNYGYTF. The DNA for the CDR3 is TGTGCCAGCAGCTTAGGAGCCGTTAACTATGGCTACACCTTC. The chain is built from TRBV13 and TRBJ1-2, with D hard to call. The CDR3 extends over 14 amino acids. V lost 0 bases to trimming and J lost 1 base, with 6 bases between them. CDR1 and CDR2 (germline): PRHDT, FYEKMQ (reference sequence).

The chain carries TRBV5-4 and TRBJ1-6; D not resolved. The CDR3 consists of 15 residues. CDR1 SGHNT and CDR2 YYREEE come from the germline V gene (reference sequence). V was trimmed by 0 bases and J by 7 bases, leaving 11 bases between them. CDR3 nucleotide sequence: TGTGCCAGCAGCTTGGATCAAGCGAGCAATTCACCCCTCCACTTT. This codes for CASSLDQASNSPLHF.

The rearrangement links TRBV19 to TRBJ2-2; 8 nucleotides match TRBD1. V was clipped by 4 bases and J by 5 bases; unmatched bases: 6. The CDR3 totals 15 residues. Germline V gene sequence: CDR1 LNHDA, CDR2 SQIVND (reference sequence). The CDR3 DNA sequence: TGTGCCAGTAGTACGGGACAGGTCGCAACCGGGGAGCTGTTTTTT. The encoded protein is CASSTGQVATGELFF. Combining the CDR3 with reference TRBV19 and TRBJ2-2 gives the whole variable domain DGGITQSPKYLFRKEGQNVTLSCEQNLNHDAMYWYRQDPGQGLRLIYYSQIVNDFQKGDIAEGYSVSREKKESFPLTVTSAQKNPTAFYLCASSTGQVATGELFFGEGSRLTVL.

The chain has TRBV9 and TRBJ1-3; 7 bases agree with TRBD1. Germline V gene data show CDR1 as SGDLS and CDR2 as YYNGEE. V shed 1 base and J 6 bases; nucleotides not matched to a gene: 16. CDR3 length: 18 residues. The CDR3 spells CASSVSGAVGQTKNTIYF. The DNA for the CDR3 is TGTGCCAGCAGCGTATCAGGCGCCGTGGGACAGACGAAAAACACCATATATTTT.

The CDR3 DNA sequence: TGTGCCAGCTCACCACTAAACTTACAAGCTTTCTTT. Translating it yields CASSPLNLQAFF. The chain has TRBV18 and TRBJ1-1; no definite D call. V lost 1 base, J lost 9 bases, and 9 bases lay in between. CDR1 and CDR2 from the germline V gene are KGHSH and LQKENI. There are 12 residues in the CDR3.

The rearrangement uses TRBV28 and TRBJ2-7, with D hard to call. The CDR3 spans 14 residues. V was clipped by 3 bases and J by 4 bases, with 13 bases between them. Germline V CDR1 and CDR2: MDHEN, SYDVKM. CDR3 in DNA: TGTGCCAGCAGTTTTGACGGTACAGTGTACGAGCAGTACTTC. Protein sequence: CASSFDGTVYEQYF. Full variable domain (remainder filled in from reference TRBV28 and TRBJ2-7): DVKVTQSSRYLVKRTGEKVFLECVQDMDHENMFWYRQDPGLGLRLIYFSYDVKMKEKGDIPEGYSVSREKKERFSLILESASTNQTSMYLCASSFDGTVYEQYFGPGTRLTVT.

The chain couples TRBV6-5 to TRBJ2-3, with TRBD2 identical over 9 bases. The CDR3 runs to 14 residues. Unmatched junction bases numbered 6, after V lost 7 bases and J lost 4 bases. Germline CDR1 is MNHEY and CDR2 is SVGAGI. CDR3 nucleotide sequence: TGTGCCAGCACCCAAAGACTAGCGGCAGATACGCAGTATTTT. This sequence encodes CASTQRLAADTQYF.

The chain couples TRBV19 to TRBJ2-1; 8 nucleotides align to TRBD1. This CDR3 has 13 residues. The J segment lost 9 bases and the V segment lost 7 bases, leaving 8 bases of the junction unmatched. The germline V gene has CDR1 LNHDA and CDR2 SQIVND (reference sequence). CDR3 coding DNA: TGTGCCAGTATTGGACAGGGAGTCGGTGAGCAGTTCTTC. Translation: CASIGQGVGEQFF.

The chain is built from TRBV7-9 and TRBJ2-7; 9 bases fit TRBD1. V lost 5 bases, J lost 1 base, and 3 bases stayed unmatched. The CDR3 covers 14 residues. The germline gives CDR1 SEHNR, CDR2 FQNEAQ (reference sequence). The CDR3 coding sequence is TGTGCCAGCAGCGGGACAGGGATGTCCTACGAGCAGTACTTC. Encoded protein: CASSGTGMSYEQYF.

This sequence joins TRBV4-3 and TRBJ2-2; 12 bases line up with TRBD1. V shed 0 bases and J 7 bases; nucleotides not matched to a gene: 6. The length of the CDR3 is 17 residues. Germline CDR1 LGHNA, CDR2 YSLEER. The CDR3 coding sequence is TGCGCCAGCAGCCAAGACCACGGGACAGGGGGCTTCGGGGAGCTGTTTTTT. It translates to CASSQDHGTGGFGELFF.